The entry below gives a single TCR beta chain sequence along with its context. This sample was taken from a study of blood T cell repertoires in COVID-19. Study at large: Specimens from acute and convalescent COVID-19 originated in the United States, Italy and Spain. From T cells, B-cell-depleted T cells, or PBMCs came the material, which was cDNA or gDNA.

Authors' methods: Reference gene primer amplification gave nucleated cell count estimates. Data came from immunoSEQ multiplex PCR; TCRdb stores just in-frame clones and leaves some out. Clonal size and the V and J genes are those of that table, whereas D and trimming came from the DNA. This table holds around 18,000 clones, 80% found once. In germline, CDR1 is MNHEY, CDR2 SMNVEV (reference sequence). There are 16 residues in the CDR3. J was trimmed by 8 bases and V by 5 bases; bases with no gene match: 15. The sequenced material came from peripheral blood. This TCR came from an older man with acute or convalescent COVID-19. The rearrangement uses TRBV27 and TRBJ1-2; 9 nucleotides align to TRBD1. CDR3 sequence (DNA): TGTGCCAGCAGTCCCGACCTCCGGGACAGGGTCGTGGGCTACACCTTC. Translated, it gives CASSPDLRDRVVGYTF.